This entry lists 11 T cell receptor beta chains sequenced from one sample in a study of metastatic and nonmetastatic thyroid tumors. Patients were all untreated before their thyroid surgery. TCRdb redid the clone calls on the PCR reads using MiXCR. The sample lists 7,000 to 9,500 clones; over 12% were seen once. Material: blood. The receptors shown here come from a female donor with papillary thyroid cancer or a benign thyroid nodule (not recorded which). Some clones in this sample may be carry-over from other donors' samples.

V and J are TRBV2 and TRBJ2-3, with 7 bases identical to TRBD2. The V gene end was trimmed by 0 bases and the J gene end by 11 bases; junction bases not matched to a gene: 2. Germline CDR1 reads SNHLY; CDR2 reads FYNNEI. The CDR3 has 12 amino acids. CDR3 region: CASSEALAEQYF. DNA of the CDR3: TGTGCCAGCAGTGAAGCGCTAGCGGAGCAGTATTTT.

Sample share makes this clone medium-sized. This rearrangement joins TRBV6-1 to TRBJ2-3; D is possibly TRBD2 (6 bases). CDR1 and CDR2 from the germline V gene are MNHNS and SASEGT. The V end lost 3 bases, the J end lost 4 bases, and 17 bases lay between the germline ends. The CDR3 is 16 residues long. The DNA for the CDR3 is TGTGCCAGCAGTGACCACTCCGGGGGAGGTCCAGATACGCAGTATTTT. Translating it yields CASSDHSGGGPDTQYF.

This clone is labeled medium-sized. The rearrangement uses TRBV27 and TRBJ2-7; D gene uncertain. The CDR3 covers 14 residues. Per the germline V gene, CDR1 is MNHEY and CDR2 is SMNVEV (reference sequence). V was pared by 2 bases and J by 2 bases, with 10 bases between. The CDR3 sequence is CASSLQVGTYEQYF. CDR3 in DNA: TGTGCCAGCAGTTTACAGGTGGGGACCTACGAGCAGTACTTC.

This clone was counted ten times or more. The V call is TRBV5-5, the J call TRBJ1-6, with 8 nucleotides matching TRBD1. CDR1 and CDR2 (germline): SGHKS, YYEKEE (reference sequence). The length of the CDR3 is 17 residues. V lost 3 bases to trimming and J lost 9 bases; unmatched junction nucleotides: 14. The CDR3 here is CASSWREGGTGGSPLHF. As DNA, the CDR3 is TGTGCCAGCAGCTGGCGGGAGGGAGGGACAGGCGGTTCACCCCTCCACTTT.

This chain joins TRBV4-3 and TRBJ1-6; D remains ambiguous. V gave up 0 bases and J gave up 6 bases, with 15 bases separating them. CDR1 is LGHNA, CDR2 YSLEER, per germline. The length of the CDR3 is 17 residues. CDR3 nucleotide sequence: TGCGCCAGCAGCCAAGATAGGTTGGTTTTAGGTAATTCACCCCTCCACTTT. Translation gives CASSQDRLVLGNSPLHF.

This clone was picked up many times. The CDR3 is CASSPRGVAGVETSANEQFF. The CDR3 bases are TGTGCCAGCAGCCCGCGGGGGGTGGCAGGGGTGGAGACTAGCGCAAATGAGCAGTTCTTC. This chain connects TRBV3-1 to TRBJ2-1, with 8 bases lining up with TRBD2. The CDR3 spans 20 residues. Germline V CDR1 and CDR2: LGHDT, YNNKEL (reference sequence). V lost 4 bases to trimming and J lost 7 bases; unmatched junction nucleotides: 24.

This chain joins TRBV18 and TRBJ2-3, with unresolved D. Germline V gene data show CDR1 as KGHSH and CDR2 as LQKENI. Trimming cost V 4 bases and J 4 bases, with 12 bases left between them. The CDR3 consists of 14 residues. The CDR3 coding sequence is TGTGCCAGCTCACTCTCGACTGGCCCAGATACGCAGTATTTT. It codes for CASSLSTGPDTQYF.

This clone was counted only a few times. The chain combines TRBV6-1 with TRBJ1-6; 8 nucleotides line up with TRBD1. V dropped 5 bases and J dropped 6; count of bases not matched to a gene: 3. The CDR3 runs to 14 residues. Germline CDR1 MNHNS, CDR2 SASEGT. The CDR3 coding sequence is TGTGCCAGCAGTCGGACAGGGAGTAATTCACCCCTCCACTTT. It translates to CASSRTGSNSPLHF.

This clone came up many times. The chain carries TRBV20-1 and TRBJ1-1, with D possibly TRBD1 on 5 matching bases. Germline V gene lookup returns CDR1 DFQATT and CDR2 SNEGSKA (reference sequence). Trimming removed 6 bases at V and 6 bases at J, with 23 bases between. CDR3 length equals 15 residues. CDR3 sequence reads: CSAPVAGARSAEAFF. CDR3 coding DNA: TGCAGTGCGCCTGTTGCCGGGGCCAGATCGGCTGAAGCTTTCTTT.

Judged by abundance, this clone is medium-sized. The chain combines TRBV24-1 with TRBJ2-2; D may match TRBD1 or TRBD2 (5 bases each). This CDR3 has 14 residues. With 3 bases removed from V and 4 bases from J, the gap between germline ends came to 8 bases. CDR1 is KGHDR and CDR2 is SFDVKD in the germline V gene. The CDR3 here is CATSDGTATGELFF. CDR3 DNA: TGTGCCACCAGTGATGGGACCGCCACCGGGGAGCTGTTTTTT.

This chain connects TRBV19 to TRBJ1-4; D remains ambiguous. Per the germline V gene, CDR1 is LNHDA and CDR2 is SQIVND (reference sequence). CDR3 length equals 17 residues. The ends were cut back, 2 bases at V and 5 bases at J, with 18 bases in the middle. The CDR3 nucleotides read TGTGCCAGTAGTATATTAGGTGCCGGGCAGCTAAATGAAAAACTGTTTTTT. Its translation: CASSILGAGQLNEKLFF.